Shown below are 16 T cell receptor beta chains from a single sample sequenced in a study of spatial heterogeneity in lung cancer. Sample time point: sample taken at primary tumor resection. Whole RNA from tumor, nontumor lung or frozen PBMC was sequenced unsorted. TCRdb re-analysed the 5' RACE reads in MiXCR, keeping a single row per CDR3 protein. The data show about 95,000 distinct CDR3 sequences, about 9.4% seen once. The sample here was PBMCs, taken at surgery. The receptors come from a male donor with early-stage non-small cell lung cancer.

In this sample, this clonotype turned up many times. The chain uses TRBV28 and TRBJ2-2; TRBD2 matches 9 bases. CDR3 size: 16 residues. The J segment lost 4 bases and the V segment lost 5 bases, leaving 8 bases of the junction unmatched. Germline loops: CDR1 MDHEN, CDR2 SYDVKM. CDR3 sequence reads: CASSPISGSGTGELFF. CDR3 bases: TGTGCCAGCAGTCCTATTAGCGGGAGTGGCACCGGGGAGCTGTTTTTT.

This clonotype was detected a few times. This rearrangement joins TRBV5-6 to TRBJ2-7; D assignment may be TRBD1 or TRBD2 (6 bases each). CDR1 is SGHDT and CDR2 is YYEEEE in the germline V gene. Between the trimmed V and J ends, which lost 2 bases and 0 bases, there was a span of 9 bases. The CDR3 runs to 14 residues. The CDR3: CASSFGGPSYEQYF. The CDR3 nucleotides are TGTGCCAGCAGCTTCGGGGGCCCCTCCTACGAGCAGTACTTC.

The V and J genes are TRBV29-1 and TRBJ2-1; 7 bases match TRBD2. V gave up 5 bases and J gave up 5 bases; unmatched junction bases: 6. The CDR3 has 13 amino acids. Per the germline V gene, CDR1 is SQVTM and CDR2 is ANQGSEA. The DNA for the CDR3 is TGCAGCGTTTCCCGACTAGCCAACAATGAGCAGTTCTTC. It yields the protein CSVSRLANNEQFF.

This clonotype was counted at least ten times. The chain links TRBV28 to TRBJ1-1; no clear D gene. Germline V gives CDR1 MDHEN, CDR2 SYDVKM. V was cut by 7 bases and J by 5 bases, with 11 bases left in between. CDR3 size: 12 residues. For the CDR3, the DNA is TGTGCCAGCACCCTACGGGCAACTGAAGCTTTCTTT. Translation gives CASTLRATEAFF. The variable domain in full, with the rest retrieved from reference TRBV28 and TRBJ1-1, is DVKVTQSSRYLVKRTGEKVFLECVQDMDHENMFWYRQDPGLGLRLIYFSYDVKMKEKGDIPEGYSVSREKKERFSLILESASTNQTSMYLCASTLRATEAFFGQGTRLTVV.

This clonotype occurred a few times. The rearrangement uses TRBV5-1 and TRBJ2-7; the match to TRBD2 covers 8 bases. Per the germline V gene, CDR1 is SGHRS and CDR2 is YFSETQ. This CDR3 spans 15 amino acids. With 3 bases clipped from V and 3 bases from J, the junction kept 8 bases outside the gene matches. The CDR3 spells CASSSGLGGLYEQYF. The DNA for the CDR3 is TGCGCCAGCAGCTCGGGACTAGGAGGGCTCTACGAGCAGTACTTC.

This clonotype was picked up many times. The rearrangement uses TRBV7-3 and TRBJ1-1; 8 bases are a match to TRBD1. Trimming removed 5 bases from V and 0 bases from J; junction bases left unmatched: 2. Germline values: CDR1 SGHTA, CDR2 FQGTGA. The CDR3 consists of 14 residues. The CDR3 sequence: CASSPGGLNTEAFF. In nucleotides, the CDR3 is TGTGCCAGCAGCCCAGGGGGCCTGAACACTGAAGCTTTCTTT.

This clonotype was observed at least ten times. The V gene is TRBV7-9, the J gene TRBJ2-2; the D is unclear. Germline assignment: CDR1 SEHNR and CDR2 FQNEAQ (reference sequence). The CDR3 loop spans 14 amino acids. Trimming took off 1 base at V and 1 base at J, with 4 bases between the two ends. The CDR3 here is CASSLGGNTGELFF. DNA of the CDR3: TGTGCCAGCAGCTTAGGAGGGAACACCGGGGAGCTGTTTTTT.

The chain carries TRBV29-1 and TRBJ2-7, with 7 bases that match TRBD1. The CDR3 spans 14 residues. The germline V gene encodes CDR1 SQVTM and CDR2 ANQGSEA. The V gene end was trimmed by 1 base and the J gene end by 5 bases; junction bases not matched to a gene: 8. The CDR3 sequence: CSVEARDRVHEQYF. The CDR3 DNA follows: TGCAGCGTTGAAGCCCGCGACAGGGTCCACGAGCAGTACTTC.

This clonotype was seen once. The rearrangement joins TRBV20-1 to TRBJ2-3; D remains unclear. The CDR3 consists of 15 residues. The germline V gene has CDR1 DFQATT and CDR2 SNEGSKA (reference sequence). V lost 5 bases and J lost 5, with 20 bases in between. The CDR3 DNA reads TGCAGTGCTTCCCAAAGGGCTAACCAAGTAGATACGCAGTATTTT. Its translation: CSASQRANQVDTQYF.

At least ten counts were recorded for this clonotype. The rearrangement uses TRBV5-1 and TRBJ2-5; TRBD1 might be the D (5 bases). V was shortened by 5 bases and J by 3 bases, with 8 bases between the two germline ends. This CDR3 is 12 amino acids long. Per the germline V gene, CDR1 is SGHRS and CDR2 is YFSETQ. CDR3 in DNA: TGCGCCAGCAGTTTACAGGAAGAGACCCAGTACTTC. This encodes CASSLQEETQYF.

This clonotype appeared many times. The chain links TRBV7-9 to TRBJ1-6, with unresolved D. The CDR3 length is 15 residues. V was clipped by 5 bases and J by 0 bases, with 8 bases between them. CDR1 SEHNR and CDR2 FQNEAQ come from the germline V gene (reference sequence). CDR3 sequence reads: CASSRTSSYNSPLHF. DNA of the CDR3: TGTGCCAGCAGCCGTACTAGCTCCTATAATTCACCCCTCCACTTT.

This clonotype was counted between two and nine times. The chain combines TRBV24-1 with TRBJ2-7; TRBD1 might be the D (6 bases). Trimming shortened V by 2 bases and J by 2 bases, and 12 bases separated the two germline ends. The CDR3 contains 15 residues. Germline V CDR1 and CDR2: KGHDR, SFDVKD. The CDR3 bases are TGTGCCACCAGTGATTCTGGGGACAAAACCTACGAGCAGTACTTC. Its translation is CATSDSGDKTYEQYF.

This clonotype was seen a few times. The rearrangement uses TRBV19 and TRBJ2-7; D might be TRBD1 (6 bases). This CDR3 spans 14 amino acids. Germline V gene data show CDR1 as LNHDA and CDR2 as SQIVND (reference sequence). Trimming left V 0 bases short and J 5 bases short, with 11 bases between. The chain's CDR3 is CASSIDLYRDEQYF. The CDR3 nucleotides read TGTGCCAGTAGTATAGACCTCTACAGGGACGAGCAGTACTTC. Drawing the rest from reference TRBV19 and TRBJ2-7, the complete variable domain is DGGITQSPKYLFRKEGQNVTLSCEQNLNHDAMYWYRQDPGQGLRLIYYSQIVNDFQKGDIAEGYSVSREKKESFPLTVTSAQKNPTAFYLCASSIDLYRDEQYFGPGTRLTVT.

The CDR3 spells CSVDGTSGSVDTQYF. The CDR3 nucleotides read TGCAGCGTTGACGGGACTAGCGGGAGTGTAGATACGCAGTATTTT. The V gene is TRBV29-1, the J gene TRBJ2-3, with 14 bases matching TRBD2. After removal of 3 bases from V and 5 bases from J, the junction contained 4 bases not matched to a gene. This CDR3 contains 15 residues. From germline, CDR1 is SQVTM and CDR2 ANQGSEA.

CDR3 sequence (DNA): TGCGCCAGCAGCTTCGACGTTGGACTGAACACCGGGGAGCTGTTTTTT. Translating gives CASSFDVGLNTGELFF. This sequence joins TRBV5-1 and TRBJ2-2, with D perhaps TRBD2 (5 bases). The V gene's germline CDR1 is SGHRS and CDR2 YFSETQ. Trimming shortened V by 2 bases and J by 1 base, and 12 bases separated the two germline ends. The CDR3 totals 16 residues.

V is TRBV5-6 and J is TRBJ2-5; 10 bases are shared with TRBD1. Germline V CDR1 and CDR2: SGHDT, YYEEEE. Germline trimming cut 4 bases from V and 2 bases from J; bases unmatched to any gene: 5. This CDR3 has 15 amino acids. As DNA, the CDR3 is TGTGCCAGCAGCCCCACGGACAGGGGGCAAGAGACCCAGTACTTC. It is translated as CASSPTDRGQETQYF.